This T cell receptor beta chain appears in the sequencing data of a study of blood T cell repertoires in COVID-19. Study at large: Sample material is recorded as cDNA or gDNA derived from T cells, B-cell-depleted T cells, or PBMCs.

Measured with immunoSEQ multiplex PCR; TCRdb has only the in-frame clones, and not every one. The repertoire includes more than 95,000 clones, roughly 74% of them detected once, and around 6% sits in the top ten. Recruited during active infection, patients (from Seattle) were subsequently followed longitudinally. This CDR3 is 14 amino acids long. The V gene lost 0 bases and the J gene lost 3 bases, with 9 bases spanning the gap. The germline V gene encodes CDR1 MNHEY and CDR2 SVGEGT. The table lists this clone with many counts. The gene calls are TRBV6-2 or TRBV6-3 and TRBJ2-7; the D gene is possibly TRBD1 (6 bases). The sequenced material came from peripheral blood. The receptor comes from an elderly man with COVID-19, enrolled during active disease. CDR3 DNA: TGTGCCAGCAGTTACTCGGGACATCGCTACGAGCAGTACTTC. It specifies CASSYSGHRYEQYF.